Listed below are T cell receptor beta chains from one sample, sequenced in a study of T cells after posttransplantation cyclophosphamide. Measured with immunoSEQ multiplex PCR; TCRdb has only the in-frame clones, and not every one. The top ten hold 2% to 2.5% of the sample, which has about 43,000 clones, roughly 87% seen once. This specimen was PBMCs, taken 62 days after allogeneic stem cell transplant with posttransplant cyclophosphamide. All receptors come from a male patient aged 60 to 75 who received an allogeneic stem cell transplant from a related donor and was CMV-positive. The graft donor may be the source of some T cells. Both conserved end residues are part of each CDR3. Fields, in order: CDR3 DNA, CDR3 protein, J gene, clone size, D gene, V gene. D genes are given only for firm matches. Clone size is given for some rows only: seen once, a few or many times, or a class if the clone is expanded.

CDR3nt: TGCGCCAGCAGCCATTATGCCGGGAGCTCCTACAATGAGCAGTTCTTC
CDR3aa: CASSHYAGSSYNEQFF
j_gene: TRBJ2-1
abundance: .
d_gene: .
v_gene: TRBV4-1

CDR3nt: TGTGCCAGCAGTTTACCGGGGGGGGAAGAGACCCAGTACTTC
CDR3aa: CASSLPGGEETQYF
j_gene: TRBJ2-5
abundance: .
d_gene: TRBD2
v_gene: TRBV28

CDR3nt: TGTGCCAGCAGCGATCCGGACAGCTACGAGCAGTACTTC
CDR3aa: CASSDPDSYEQYF
j_gene: TRBJ2-7
abundance: once
d_gene: .
v_gene: TRBV9

CDR3nt: TGTGCCAGCAGCCAAATTGAAAGGAGCGCGGGTCAGCCCCAGCATTTT
CDR3aa: CASSQIERSAGQPQHF
j_gene: TRBJ1-5
abundance: .
d_gene: .
v_gene: TRBV4-2

CDR3nt: TGTGCCAGCAGTTTCCAGGGGGGCGGGTACAATGAGCAGTTCTTC
CDR3aa: CASSFQGGGYNEQFF
j_gene: TRBJ2-1
abundance: .
d_gene: .
v_gene: TRBV6-6

CDR3nt: TGTGCCAGCAACTATGAGTATAATTCACCCCTCCACTTT
CDR3aa: CASNYEYNSPLHF
j_gene: TRBJ1-6
abundance: .
d_gene: .
v_gene: TRBV6-5

CDR3nt: TGTGCCAGCAGCCCCGGCGGGGCCGGGGAGCTGTTTTTT
CDR3aa: CASSPGGAGELFF
j_gene: TRBJ2-2
abundance: .
d_gene: .
v_gene: TRBV7-6

CDR3nt: TGTGCCAGCTCACCAATTCGTGGGACAGGGGGCACAGATACGCAGTATTTT
CDR3aa: CASSPIRGTGGTDTQYF
j_gene: TRBJ2-3
abundance: .
d_gene: TRBD1
v_gene: TRBV18

CDR3nt: TGTGCCAGCAGCTCTTGGTCCGGGGAGCCCCAGCATTTT
CDR3aa: CASSSWSGEPQHF
j_gene: TRBJ1-5
abundance: once
d_gene: .
v_gene: TRBV5-8

CDR3nt: TGCAGCGTGAGGGACAGGGGGCAGGGCAATCAGCCCCAGCATTTT
CDR3aa: CSVRDRGQGNQPQHF
j_gene: TRBJ1-5
abundance: .
d_gene: TRBD1
v_gene: TRBV29-1

CDR3nt: TGTGCCTGGAGCAAAATACCGGGACAGCAACAAAATGGCTACACCTTC
CDR3aa: CAWSKIPGQQQNGYTF
j_gene: TRBJ1-2
abundance: .
d_gene: TRBD1
v_gene: TRBV30

CDR3nt: TGTGCCAGCAGCCAAGAGTGGCTGGGGCCAGATACGCAGTATTTT
CDR3aa: CASSQEWLGPDTQYF
j_gene: TRBJ2-3
abundance: .
d_gene: .
v_gene: TRBV4-2

CDR3nt: TGTGCCAGTAGTAAGGACAGTCACGAGCAGTACTTC
CDR3aa: CASSKDSHEQYF
j_gene: TRBJ2-7
abundance: .
d_gene: .
v_gene: TRBV19

CDR3nt: TGTGCCAGCTCACCGTCGACAGGGGGGTTGTATGGCTACACCTTC
CDR3aa: CASSPSTGGLYGYTF
j_gene: TRBJ1-2
abundance: once
d_gene: TRBD1
v_gene: TRBV18

CDR3nt: TGCGCCAGCTCGCGGGGGGGCCTTGGTGAGACCCAGTACTTC
CDR3aa: CASSRGGLGETQYF
j_gene: TRBJ2-5
abundance: .
d_gene: TRBD2
v_gene: TRBV5-1

CDR3nt: TGTGCCAGCAGCTTAGCGAATTCGGGAGCTAGTGAAGCTTTCTTT
CDR3aa: CASSLANSGASEAFF
j_gene: TRBJ1-1
abundance: .
d_gene: .
v_gene: TRBV7-9

CDR3nt: TGCGCCAGCAGCTTTAACAGGGGTCCCTACGAGCAGTACTTC
CDR3aa: CASSFNRGPYEQYF
j_gene: TRBJ2-7
abundance: few
d_gene: TRBD1
v_gene: TRBV5-1

CDR3nt: TGCGCCAGCAGCCAAATTACTAGCGGGGGGGCAGGGCAAGAGACCCAGTACTTC
CDR3aa: CASSQITSGGAGQETQYF
j_gene: TRBJ2-5
abundance: .
d_gene: TRBD2
v_gene: TRBV4-1

CDR3nt: TGTGCCAGCAGTGGCACGGGGGTGGACACTGAAGCTTTCTTT
CDR3aa: CASSGTGVDTEAFF
j_gene: TRBJ1-1
abundance: .
d_gene: .
v_gene: TRBV6-1

CDR3nt: TGTGCCAGCAGGACGGGCGGGGGGCGCACTGAAGCTTTCTTT
CDR3aa: CASRTGGGRTEAFF
j_gene: TRBJ1-1
abundance: .
d_gene: .
v_gene: TRBV27

CDR3nt: TGTGCCAGCAGCCATGAAACAGTCTCCTACGAGCAGTACTTC
CDR3aa: CASSHETVSYEQYF
j_gene: TRBJ2-7
abundance: .
d_gene: .
v_gene: TRBV4-2

CDR3nt: TGTGCCAGCAGCCCCACGGGTGGGTATGGCTACACCTTC
CDR3aa: CASSPTGGYGYTF
j_gene: TRBJ1-2
abundance: .
d_gene: .
v_gene: TRBV9

CDR3nt: TGTGCCAGTAGTAGAGTCGGGGTAGATACGCAGTATTTT
CDR3aa: CASSRVGVDTQYF
j_gene: TRBJ2-3
abundance: .
d_gene: .
v_gene: TRBV19

CDR3nt: TGTGCCAGCCGAACAGAGTTAGACAATTCACCCCTCCACTTT
CDR3aa: CASRTELDNSPLHF
j_gene: TRBJ1-6
abundance: .
d_gene: .
v_gene: TRBV19

CDR3nt: TGTGCCAGCAGCCAGGAGGTCTCTGGGGCCAACGTCCTGACTTTC
CDR3aa: CASSQEVSGANVLTF
j_gene: TRBJ2-6
abundance: .
d_gene: .
v_gene: TRBV16

CDR3nt: TGCGCCAGCAGGGCAGGACAGGGTCCCTATAGCAATCAGCCCCAGCATTTT
CDR3aa: CASRAGQGPYSNQPQHF
j_gene: TRBJ1-5
abundance: .
d_gene: TRBD1
v_gene: TRBV10-2

CDR3nt: TGTGCCAGCAGCGCGCTTCCTGTATCGAGGGGCTACACCTTC
CDR3aa: CASSALPVSRGYTF
j_gene: TRBJ1-2
abundance: .
d_gene: .
v_gene: TRBV28

CDR3nt: TGTGCCTGGAGTAGATACAGGGGACGTGGAAACACCATATATTTT
CDR3aa: CAWSRYRGRGNTIYF
j_gene: TRBJ1-3
abundance: .
d_gene: TRBD1
v_gene: TRBV30

CDR3nt: TGTGCCAGCAGCACCCGGACAGGAGTGGGTGAAGCTTTCTTT
CDR3aa: CASSTRTGVGEAFF
j_gene: TRBJ1-1
abundance: .
d_gene: TRBD1
v_gene: TRBV9

CDR3nt: TGTGCCAGCACCCCAATCCAGGACAGGGGCCTGGATGGGGGCTACACCTTC
CDR3aa: CASTPIQDRGLDGGYTF
j_gene: TRBJ1-2
abundance: .
d_gene: TRBD1
v_gene: TRBV5-4

CDR3nt: TGCGCCAGCGCGAGACAGGCTCCTATGAACACTGAAGCTTTCTTT
CDR3aa: CASARQAPMNTEAFF
j_gene: TRBJ1-1
abundance: .
d_gene: .
v_gene: TRBV4-1

CDR3nt: TGCGCCAGCAGCTTGGAGCGGGGACCGAAAGGCTACACCTTC
CDR3aa: CASSLERGPKGYTF
j_gene: TRBJ1-2
abundance: .
d_gene: .
v_gene: TRBV5-1

CDR3nt: TGTGCCAGCAGTGATCTAGCGGGGTCACTAGATACGCAGTATTTT
CDR3aa: CASSDLAGSLDTQYF
j_gene: TRBJ2-3
abundance: .
d_gene: TRBD2
v_gene: TRBV6-4

CDR3nt: TGTGCCAGCAGGGGACTAGCGGGGGGCTTCACAGATACGCAGTATTTT
CDR3aa: CASRGLAGGFTDTQYF
j_gene: TRBJ2-3
abundance: .
d_gene: .
v_gene: TRBV21-1

CDR3nt: TGCGCCAGCAGAAACTCTACCGTCGACAGAGGAGCGAGTAGACCCTACGAGCAGTACTTC
CDR3aa: CASRNSTVDRGASRPYEQYF
j_gene: TRBJ2-7
abundance: .
d_gene: .
v_gene: TRBV10-1

CDR3nt: TGTGCCAGCAGTGGGACAGTTAATTCACCCCTCCACTTT
CDR3aa: CASSGTVNSPLHF
j_gene: TRBJ1-6
abundance: .
d_gene: .
v_gene: TRBV2

CDR3nt: TGCGCCAGCAGTGTAGATCGGACTAGCTTCCCCAATGAGCAGTTCTTC
CDR3aa: CASSVDRTSFPNEQFF
j_gene: TRBJ2-1
abundance: few
d_gene: TRBD2
v_gene: TRBV5-1

CDR3nt: TGCGCCAGCAGCTTGGCACAGGGTGGTACTGAGCAGTTCTTC
CDR3aa: CASSLAQGGTEQFF
j_gene: TRBJ2-1
abundance: .
d_gene: .
v_gene: TRBV5-1

CDR3nt: TGTGCCAGCAGCCTTGACAGGGAGAACATTCAGTACTTC
CDR3aa: CASSLDRENIQYF
j_gene: TRBJ2-4
abundance: .
d_gene: TRBD1
v_gene: TRBV2

CDR3nt: TGTGCCAGCAGTTTAGAGGGTGGAGAGACCCAGTACTTC
CDR3aa: CASSLEGGETQYF
j_gene: TRBJ2-5
abundance: once
d_gene: .
v_gene: TRBV27

CDR3nt: TGTGCCAGCAGTTTCTCTTTGAGACAGGGGGCTTGGACTGAAGCTTTCTTT
CDR3aa: CASSFSLRQGAWTEAFF
j_gene: TRBJ1-1
abundance: once
d_gene: TRBD1
v_gene: TRBV27

CDR3nt: TGTGCCAGCAGTGAAGAGGGCCGGGGTGCAACTAATGAAAAACTGTTTTTT
CDR3aa: CASSEEGRGATNEKLFF
j_gene: TRBJ1-4
abundance: .
d_gene: .
v_gene: TRBV6-1

CDR3nt: TGTGCCAGTAGTATAGAATACCGACAGGGTCGCGAGCAGTACTTC
CDR3aa: CASSIEYRQGREQYF
j_gene: TRBJ2-7
abundance: .
d_gene: TRBD1
v_gene: TRBV19

CDR3nt: TGTGCCAGCAGCCCGGAGGGCAGGGACGTCTCTGGGGCCAACGTCCTGACTTTC
CDR3aa: CASSPEGRDVSGANVLTF
j_gene: TRBJ2-6
abundance: .
d_gene: .
v_gene: TRBV5-4

CDR3nt: TGTGCCAGCAGCTCCCTAGCGGGGGGAGGGGATACGCAGTATTTT
CDR3aa: CASSSLAGGGDTQYF
j_gene: TRBJ2-3
abundance: .
d_gene: TRBD2
v_gene: TRBV11-2

CDR3nt: TGTGCCAGTAGTATAGGACAGACCTATAATTCACCCCTCCACTTT
CDR3aa: CASSIGQTYNSPLHF
j_gene: TRBJ1-6
abundance: .
d_gene: .
v_gene: TRBV19

CDR3nt: TGTGCCAGTCGTGGCAGGGGGAACACTGAAGCTTTCTTT
CDR3aa: CASRGRGNTEAFF
j_gene: TRBJ1-1
abundance: .
d_gene: .
v_gene: TRBV19

CDR3nt: TGTGCCAGCAGCTTAGCTATCGGGGCTGAAGCTTTCTTT
CDR3aa: CASSLAIGAEAFF
j_gene: TRBJ1-1
abundance: .
d_gene: .
v_gene: TRBV7-9

CDR3nt: TGTGCCAGCAGGGTCAGGGACAACTCCGGGGAGCTGTTTTTT
CDR3aa: CASRVRDNSGELFF
j_gene: TRBJ2-2
abundance: .
d_gene: .
v_gene: TRBV2

CDR3nt: TGTGCCAGCAGAGTGGGACAGGGGGCGGGCTACACCTTC
CDR3aa: CASRVGQGAGYTF
j_gene: TRBJ1-2
abundance: .
d_gene: TRBD1
v_gene: TRBV6-1

CDR3nt: TGTGCCAGCTCACCACGGCCAGGGGGAACTGAAGCTTTCTTT
CDR3aa: CASSPRPGGTEAFF
j_gene: TRBJ1-1
abundance: .
d_gene: TRBD1
v_gene: TRBV18

CDR3nt: TGTGCCAGCAGTTCCCAGGGCGGCCTAGGGAATGAGCAGTTCTTC
CDR3aa: CASSSQGGLGNEQFF
j_gene: TRBJ2-1
abundance: .
d_gene: .
v_gene: TRBV2

CDR3nt: TGTGCTAGTGGTTTGGGGACAGGGGCCCACAATGAGCAGTTCTTC
CDR3aa: CASGLGTGAHNEQFF
j_gene: TRBJ2-1
abundance: .
d_gene: TRBD1
v_gene: TRBV12-5

CDR3nt: TGTGCCAGCAGCGAACGGGACAGTTCCGAAGAGACCCAGTACTTC
CDR3aa: CASSERDSSEETQYF
j_gene: TRBJ2-5
abundance: .
d_gene: TRBD1
v_gene: TRBV11-3

CDR3nt: TGTGCCAGCTGTCCGGGACTGACGTACCAAGAGACCCAGTACTTC
CDR3aa: CASCPGLTYQETQYF
j_gene: TRBJ2-5
abundance: .
d_gene: .
v_gene: TRBV5-8

CDR3nt: TGTGCCAGCAGTCCACAGAGTGAAGCTTTCTTT
CDR3aa: CASSPQSEAFF
j_gene: TRBJ1-1
abundance: .
d_gene: .
v_gene: TRBV2